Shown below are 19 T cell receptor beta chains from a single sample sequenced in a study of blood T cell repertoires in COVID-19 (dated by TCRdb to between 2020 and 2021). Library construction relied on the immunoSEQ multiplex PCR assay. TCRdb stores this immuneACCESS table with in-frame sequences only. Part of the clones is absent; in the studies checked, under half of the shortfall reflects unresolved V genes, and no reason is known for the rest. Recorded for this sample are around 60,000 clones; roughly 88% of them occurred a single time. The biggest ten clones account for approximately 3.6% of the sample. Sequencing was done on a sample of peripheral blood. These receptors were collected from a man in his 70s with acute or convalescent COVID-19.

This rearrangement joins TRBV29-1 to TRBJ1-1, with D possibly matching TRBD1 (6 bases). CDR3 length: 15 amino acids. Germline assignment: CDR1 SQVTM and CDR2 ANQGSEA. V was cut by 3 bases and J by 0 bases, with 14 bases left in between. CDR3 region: CSVELDSPLNTEAFF. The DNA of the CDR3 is TGCAGCGTTGAGCTGGACAGTCCTTTGAACACTGAAGCTTTCTTT.

CDR3 sequence reads: CASSRASSSDTQYF. The CDR3, as DNA: TGCGCCAGCAGTAGGGCTAGCTCATCGGATACGCAGTATTTT. The chain uses TRBV4-3 and TRBJ2-3; weak D call: TRBD2 (5 bases). This CDR3 has 14 amino acids. Trimming removed 6 bases from V and 6 bases from J, with 16 bases in between. Germline V gene data show CDR1 as LGHNA and CDR2 as YSLEER.

DNA for the CDR3: TGTGCCAGCTCACCAAGGCAGGCGAACACCGGGGAGCTGTTTTTT. Its protein product is CASSPRQANTGELFF. The chain has TRBV18 and TRBJ2-2; D gene unclear. The V and J ends lost 2 bases and 0 bases respectively, with 7 bases between them. This CDR3 is built from 15 residues. Germline CDR1 is KGHSH and CDR2 is LQKENI.

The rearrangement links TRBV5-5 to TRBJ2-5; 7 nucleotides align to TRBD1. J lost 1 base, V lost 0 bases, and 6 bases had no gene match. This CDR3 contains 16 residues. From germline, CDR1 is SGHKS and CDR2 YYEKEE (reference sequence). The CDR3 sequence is CASSLAAGGGQETQYF. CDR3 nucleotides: TGTGCCAGCAGCTTGGCGGCAGGGGGTGGCCAAGAGACCCAGTACTTC.

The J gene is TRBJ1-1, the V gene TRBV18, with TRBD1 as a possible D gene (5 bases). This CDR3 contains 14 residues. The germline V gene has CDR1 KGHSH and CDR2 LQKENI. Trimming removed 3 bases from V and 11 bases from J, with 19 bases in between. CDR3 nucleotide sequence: TGTGCCAGCTCACCTTCCAGGAGGGGCGAGGAGGCTTTCTTT. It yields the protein CASSPSRRGEEAFF.

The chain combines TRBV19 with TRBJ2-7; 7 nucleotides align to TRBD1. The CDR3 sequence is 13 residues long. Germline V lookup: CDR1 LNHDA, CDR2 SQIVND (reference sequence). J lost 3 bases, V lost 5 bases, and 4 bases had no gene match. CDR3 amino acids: CASSPRTGYEQYF. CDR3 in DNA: TGTGCCAGTAGTCCACGGACAGGCTACGAGCAGTACTTC.

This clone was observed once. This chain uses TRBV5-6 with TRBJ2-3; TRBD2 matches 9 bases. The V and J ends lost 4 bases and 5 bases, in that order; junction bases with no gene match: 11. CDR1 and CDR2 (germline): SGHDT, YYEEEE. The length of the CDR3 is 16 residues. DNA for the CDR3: TGTGCCAGCAGCCCAAAGCCGGGACTAGCAAGAGATACGCAGTATTTT. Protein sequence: CASSPKPGLARDTQYF. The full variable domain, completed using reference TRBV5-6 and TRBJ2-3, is DAGVTQSPTHLIKTRGQQVTLRCSPKSGHDTVSWYQQALGQGPQFIFQYYEEEERQRGNFPDRFSGHQFPNYSSELNVNALLLGDSALYLCASSPKPGLARDTQYFGPGTRLTVL.

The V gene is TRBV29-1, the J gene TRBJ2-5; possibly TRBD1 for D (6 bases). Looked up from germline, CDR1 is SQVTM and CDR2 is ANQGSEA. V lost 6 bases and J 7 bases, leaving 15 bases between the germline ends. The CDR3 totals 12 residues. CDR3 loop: CSVYRDKGTQYF. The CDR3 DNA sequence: TGCAGCGTGTACAGGGATAAGGGGACCCAGTACTTC.

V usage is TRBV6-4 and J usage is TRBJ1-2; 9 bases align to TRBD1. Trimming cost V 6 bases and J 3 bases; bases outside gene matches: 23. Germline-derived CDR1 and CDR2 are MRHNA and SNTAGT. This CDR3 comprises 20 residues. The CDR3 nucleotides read TGTGCCAGCAGCCCTAGGTTACTCCCGGACAGGGGAAAGGTTGACTATGGCTACACCTTC. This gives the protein CASSPRLLPDRGKVDYGYTF.

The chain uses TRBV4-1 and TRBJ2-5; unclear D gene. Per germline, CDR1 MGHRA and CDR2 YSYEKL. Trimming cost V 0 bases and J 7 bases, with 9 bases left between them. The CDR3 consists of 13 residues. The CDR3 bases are TGCGCCAGCAGCCAAGAATACCCAGGGACCCAGTACTTC. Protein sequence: CASSQEYPGTQYF.

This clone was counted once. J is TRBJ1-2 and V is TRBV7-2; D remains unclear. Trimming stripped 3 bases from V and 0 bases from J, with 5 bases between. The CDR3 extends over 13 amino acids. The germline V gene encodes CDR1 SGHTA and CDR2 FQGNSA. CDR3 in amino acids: CASSFGSNYGYTF. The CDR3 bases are TGTGCCAGCAGCTTCGGGTCTAACTATGGCTACACCTTC.

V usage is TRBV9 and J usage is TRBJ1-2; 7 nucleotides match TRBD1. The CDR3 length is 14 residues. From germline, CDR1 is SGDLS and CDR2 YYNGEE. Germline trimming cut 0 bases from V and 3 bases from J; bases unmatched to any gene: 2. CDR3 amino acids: CASSVADRDYGYTF. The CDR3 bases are TGTGCCAGCAGCGTAGCTGACAGGGACTATGGCTACACCTTC.

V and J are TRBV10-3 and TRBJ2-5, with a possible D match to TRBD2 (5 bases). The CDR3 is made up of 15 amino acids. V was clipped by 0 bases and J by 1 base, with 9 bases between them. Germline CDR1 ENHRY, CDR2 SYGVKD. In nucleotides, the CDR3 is TGTGCCATCAGTGAGTCGGGGAGCGGCCAAGAGACCCAGTACTTC. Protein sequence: CAISESGSGQETQYF.

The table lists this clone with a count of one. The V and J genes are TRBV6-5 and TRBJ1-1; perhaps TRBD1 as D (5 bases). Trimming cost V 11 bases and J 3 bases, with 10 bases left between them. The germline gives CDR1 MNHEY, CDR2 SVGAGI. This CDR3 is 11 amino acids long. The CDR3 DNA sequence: TGTGCCGTGAGCAGGGACACTGAAGCTTTCTTT. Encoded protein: CAVSRDTEAFF.

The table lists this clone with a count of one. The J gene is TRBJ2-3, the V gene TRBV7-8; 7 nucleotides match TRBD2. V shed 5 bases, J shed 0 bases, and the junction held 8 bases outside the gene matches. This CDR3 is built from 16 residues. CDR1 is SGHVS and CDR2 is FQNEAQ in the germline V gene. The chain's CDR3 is CASSPASGSSTDTQYF. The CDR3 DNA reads TGTGCCAGCAGCCCAGCTAGCGGTTCTAGCACAGATACGCAGTATTTT.

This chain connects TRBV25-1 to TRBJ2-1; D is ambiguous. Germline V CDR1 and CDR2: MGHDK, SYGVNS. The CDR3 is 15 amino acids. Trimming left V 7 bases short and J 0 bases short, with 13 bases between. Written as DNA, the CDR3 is TGTGCCAGCACTGGAACAGCACACTCCTACAATGAGCAGTTCTTC. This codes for CASTGTAHSYNEQFF.

The DNA of the CDR3 is TGTGCCAGCAGCTCCGACAGGGGGCCTACGTATGGCTACACCTTC. Its protein product is CASSSDRGPTYGYTF. This sequence joins TRBV11-2 and TRBJ1-2, with 10 nucleotides matching TRBD1. Trimming removed 4 bases from V and 5 bases from J; junction bases left unmatched: 7. This CDR3 is built from 15 residues. Germline lookup yields CDR1 SGHAT and CDR2 FQNNGV.

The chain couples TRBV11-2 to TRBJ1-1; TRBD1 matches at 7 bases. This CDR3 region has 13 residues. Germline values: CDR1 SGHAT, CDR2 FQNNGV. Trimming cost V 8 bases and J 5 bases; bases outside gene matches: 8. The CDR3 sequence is CASGSGGTTEAFF. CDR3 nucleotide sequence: TGTGCCAGCGGGTCAGGGGGGACGACTGAAGCTTTCTTT.

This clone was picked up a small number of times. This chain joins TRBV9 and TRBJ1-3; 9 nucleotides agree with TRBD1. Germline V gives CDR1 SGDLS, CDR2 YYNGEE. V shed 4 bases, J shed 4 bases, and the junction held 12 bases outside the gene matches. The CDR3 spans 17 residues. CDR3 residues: CASSPLPGTGYGNTIYF. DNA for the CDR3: TGTGCCAGCAGCCCCCTCCCCGGGACAGGGTACGGAAACACCATATATTTT.